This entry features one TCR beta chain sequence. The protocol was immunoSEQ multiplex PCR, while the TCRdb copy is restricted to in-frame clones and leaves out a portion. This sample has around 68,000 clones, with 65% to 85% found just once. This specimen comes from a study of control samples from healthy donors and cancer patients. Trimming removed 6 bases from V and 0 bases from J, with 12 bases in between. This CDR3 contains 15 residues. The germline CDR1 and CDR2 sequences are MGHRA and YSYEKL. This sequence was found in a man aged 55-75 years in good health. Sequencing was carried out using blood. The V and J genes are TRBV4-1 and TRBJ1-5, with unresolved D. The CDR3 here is CASRPGLYSNQPQHF. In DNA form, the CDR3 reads TGCGCCAGCAGGCCCGGACTGTATAGCAATCAGCCCCAGCATTTT.